These T cell receptor beta chains were read from a single sample in a study of patients and donors after allogeneic stem cell transplantation. TCRdb reprocessed the RT-PCR reads with MiXCR, giving one entry per CDR3 protein. Of approximately 170,000 distinct CDR3 sequences listed, approximately 24% are singletons. Specimen: blood, either unsorted or a sorted T cell fraction (not recorded which). These receptors originate from a human donor who was either an allogeneic HSCT recipient or a stem cell or donor lymphocyte infusion donor (not recorded which). It is not recorded whose cells these are; they may come from a transplant donor. CDR3s include the opening cysteine and the closing phenylalanine or tryptophan. The D gene is left open where the match is weak. Expanded clones get a size class; other rows say once, few or many, or leave the size out.

v_call,d_call,j_call,clone_size,cdr3_aa,cdr3_nt
TRBV28,NA,TRBJ1-6,few,CASLPSSTSPLHF,TGTGCCAGCCTCCCTTCATCGACGTCACCCCTCCACTTT
TRBV7-9,NA,TRBJ1-6,few,CASRPQGGENSPLHF,TGTGCCAGCAGGCCACAGGGAGGAGAGAATTCACCCCTCCACTTT
TRBV27,TRBD2,TRBJ2-7,NA,CASSLAAGTEQYF,TGTGCCAGCAGTTTAGCAGCGGGGACGGAGCAGTACTTC
TRBV12-3/TRBV12-4,NA,TRBJ2-3,few,CASVRGAGFDTQYF,TGTGCCAGCGTTCGGGGGGCGGGGTTCGATACGCAGTATTTT
TRBV12-3/TRBV12-4,TRBD1,TRBJ1-2,many,CASSAYRGLGYTF,TGTGCCAGCAGTGCCTACAGGGGGCTCGGCTACACCTTC
TRBV2,NA,TRBJ1-1,NA,CASMMVNTEAFF,TGTGCCAGCATGATGGTGAACACTGAAGCTTTCTTT
TRBV5-5,NA,TRBJ1-2,NA,CASSLPQDLAEGYTF,TGTGCCAGCAGCTTGCCCCAGGACCTGGCGGAGGGCTACACCTTC
TRBV6-6,NA,TRBJ1-1,many,CASSQDGMNTEAFF,TGTGCCAGCAGCCAGGACGGAATGAACACTGAAGCTTTCTTT
TRBV29-1,NA,TRBJ2-5,NA,CSVGGTKGETQYF,TGCAGCGTTGGAGGGACCAAGGGAGAGACCCAGTACTTC
TRBV4-3,NA,TRBJ2-3,NA,CASSPKGTDTQYF,TGCGCCAGCAGCCCGAAGGGGACAGATACGCAGTATTTT
TRBV9,NA,TRBJ2-3,NA,CASSVQVGGTDTQYF,TGTGCCAGCAGCGTACAGGTCGGGGGCACAGATACGCAGTATTTT
TRBV29-1,NA,TRBJ2-2,few,CSVLITRNTGELFF,TGCAGCGTACTGATCACTCGTAACACCGGGGAGCTGTTTTTT
TRBV20-1,NA,TRBJ1-3,many,CSARDAHSGNTIYF,TGCAGTGCTAGAGATGCGCATTCTGGAAACACCATATATTTT
TRBV5-5,TRBD1,TRBJ2-7,NA,CASSLEDRLPWYEQYF,TGTGCCAGCAGCTTGGAGGACAGGCTCCCTTGGTACGAGCAGTACTTC
TRBV29-1,NA,TRBJ2-1,few,CSVERSKIPYTYNEQFF,TGCAGCGTTGAAAGGTCCAAAATCCCCTACACGTACAATGAGCAGTTCTTC
TRBV14,NA,TRBJ2-2,few,CASSHSHYTGELFF,TGTGCCAGCAGCCACTCGCACTACACCGGGGAGCTGTTTTTT
TRBV20-1,TRBD1,TRBJ2-4,NA,CSACEGQLAKNIQSF,TGCAGTGCTTGCGAGGGACAGTTAGCCAAAAACATTCAGTCCTTC
TRBV4-3,TRBD1,TRBJ2-1,NA,CASSQEDRGTGFWYEQFF,TGCGCCAGCAGCCAAGAGGATCGGGGGACAGGTTTCTGGTATGAGCAGTTCTTC
TRBV6-5,NA,TRBJ1-2,NA,CASSPRGTTYGYTF,TGTGCCAGCAGTCCACGGGGCACAACCTATGGCTACACCTTC
TRBV5-6,NA,TRBJ1-6,few,CASSFLGVSTPLHF,TGTGCCAGCAGCTTCTTAGGGGTTAGTACACCCCTCCACTTT
TRBV7-7,TRBD2,TRBJ2-7,NA,CASSLTSGSWDEQYF,TGTGCTAGCAGCTTGACTAGCGGGAGTTGGGACGAGCAGTACTTC
TRBV14,NA,TRBJ1-1,NA,CASSQEWGSTEAFF,TGTGCCAGCAGCCAAGAATGGGGGAGCACTGAAGCTTTCTTT
TRBV7-2,NA,TRBJ1-5,NA,CASAPGSNQPQHF,TGTGCCAGCGCCCCGGGGAGCAATCAGCCCCAGCATTTT
TRBV11-3,NA,TRBJ2-1,many,CASSENRDFWAEQFF,TGTGCCAGCAGCGAGAACCGGGACTTCTGGGCTGAGCAGTTCTTC
TRBV12-3/TRBV12-4,NA,TRBJ2-3,NA,CASSLSTGLGSTDTQYF,TGTGCCAGCAGTTTATCGACTGGGTTGGGGAGCACAGATACGCAGTATTTT
TRBV20-1,NA,TRBJ2-7,NA,CSAVPVPGEVYEQYF,TGCAGTGCCGTCCCGGTACCGGGAGAAGTCTACGAGCAGTACTTC